The clone carrying this TCR beta chain was recorded a few times. Its antigen is unknown. This entry comes from a study of CD8 T cells in ankylosing spondylitis. Overall study results and limits: A TCR beta motif made of 7 to 9 highly homologous variants seemed typical of ankylosing spondylitis blood. Matched ankylosing spondylitis synovial fluid reportedly contained a significantly enriched population of disease-linked clones.

TCRdb re-derived calls from the 5' RACE reads in MiXCR, one entry per CDR3 protein. This table has a few hundred thousand distinct CDR3 sequences, 9.5% to 12% appearing once. The CDR3 is 13 residues long. V was trimmed by 7 bases and J by 5 bases, leaving 14 bases between them. The V call is TRBV12-3 or TRBV12-4, the J call TRBJ2-5; the D is unclear. Specimen: blood, either unsorted or a sorted T cell fraction (not recorded which). The TCR sequence derives from a male donor with ankylosing spondylitis or in good health (not recorded which). In DNA, the CDR3 is TGTGCCAGCACTAAAGGCCCGGCGGAGACCCAGTACTTC. Translating it yields CASTKGPAETQYF.